The table lists the clone carrying this T cell receptor (beta chain) with a few counts. The antigen remains unidentified. No infections or other immune events were documented during collection. Only in-frame clones appear in the TCRdb table, and some are missing; sequencing was by immunoSEQ multiplex PCR. The sample yields approximately 92,000 clones, about 88% seen once. V lost 1 base, J lost 5 bases, and 6 bases lay in between. Germline CDR1 is SSHAT and CDR2 is FNYEAQ (reference sequence). The CDR3 loop spans 13 amino acids. The source of the sample is a study of identifying expanded T cells in peripheral blood. General observations from the study: Roughly 1.2 clones differed between technical replicates, versus roughly 17 and 20 over time. Two-week clone count variance significantly increased as total template count grew.

The V gene is TRBV7-7, the J gene TRBJ1-5; D is ambiguous. This clonotype was obtained from a person aged 18 to 75 in good health. Sequencing was performed on blood. The CDR3 DNA follows: TGTGCCAGCAGCTTAGGGTATGATCAGCCCCAGCATTTT. Protein product: CASSLGYDQPQHF.